This TCR beta chain comes out of a study of cytomegalovirus exposure and HLA in healthy donors. Study-level results: A link between a missense DCLRE1C variant and TCR beta V- and J-gene trimming emerged from a later analysis. Reports indicated that the classifier achieved high specificity and sensitivity in diagnosing cytomegalovirus status.

Although they were nominally healthy when sampled, donors likely had unrecorded immune exposures. After removal of 2 bases from V and 10 bases from J, the junction contained 7 bases not matched to a gene. The CDR3 contains 13 residues. CDR1 and CDR2 from the germline V gene are MNHNS and SASEGT. In regard to this clone: Its matching antigen is unknown.

PCR amplification relied on 60 Vbeta primers (plus 13 Jbeta primers). Repertoires were generated with immunoSEQ multiplex PCR, while TCRdb's copy carries only in-frame clones and drops some. The sample lists approximately 190,000 clones, around 80% seen once, with around 1.9% in the top ten. Sequencing was carried out using PBMCs. The rearrangement uses TRBV6-1 and TRBJ1-1, with 7 bases that match TRBD1. This clonotype was obtained from a woman under 30 in good health and CMV-seropositive. The CDR3 loop reads CASSERDRKLAFF. The CDR3 DNA reads TGTGCCAGCAGTGAAAGGGACAGAAAATTAGCTTTCTTT.